The entry below gives a single T cell receptor (beta chain) sequence along with its context. The antigen remains unidentified. V trimming: 8 bases; J trimming: 4 bases; junction bases outside the gene matches: 7. CDR3 length: 14 amino acids. Germline values: CDR1 SNHLY, CDR2 FYNNEI. TCRdb keeps only in-frame clones here, not all; method: immunoSEQ multiplex PCR. This table has about 100,000 clones, about 86% appearing once. The data were taken from a study of T cell responses to AZD1222 COVID-19 vaccine. Study overall: Pooled together were second doses at about 4 or about 12 weeks. Overall study results and limits: Dominant CD4 TCR responses targeted spike regions 160-218 and 743-854. Spike-specific TCR repertoires showed rising breadth and depth after two AZD1222 doses.

The sequence was collected from an adult in good health. Sample: peripheral blood, taken on day 0 of AZD1222 vaccination. The chain uses TRBV2 and TRBJ1-3; 8 bases are shared with TRBD1. CDR3 amino acids: CASRQGSSGNTIYF. Written as DNA, the CDR3 is TGTGCCAGCCGACAGGGGTCGTCAGGAAACACCATATATTTT. Full variable domain (outside the CDR3, taken from reference TRBV2 and TRBJ1-3): EPEVTQTPSHQVTQMGQEVILRCVPISNHLYFYWYRQILGQKVEFLVSFYNNEISEKSEIFDDQFSVERPDGSNFTLKIRSTKLEDSAMYFCASRQGSSGNTIYFGEGSWLTVV.